These T cell receptor beta chains were read from a single sample in a study of shared clonotypes between healthy human individuals. Produced via immunoSEQ multiplex PCR; TCRdb's table is partial and in-frame only. The sample lists 2 million to 2.5 million clones; approximately 93% were seen once. The material sequenced was naive CD4+ T cells from PBMCs. These receptors all stem from a man between 18 and 29 years old in good health. Some clones in this sample may be carry-over from other donors' samples. CDR3s include the opening cysteine and the closing phenylalanine or tryptophan. Each record gives: CDR3 length, J gene, clone size, V gene, D gene, CDR3 DNA, CDR3 protein. D genes are given only for firm matches. Clone sizes are given selectively: once, few, many, or a class where the clone is expanded.

14 | TRBJ2-7 | NA | TRBV7-9 | NA | TGTGCCAGCAGCCTCGGACAGAGCTCCTACGAGCAGTACTTC | CASSLGQSSYEQYF
15 | TRBJ1-1 | NA | TRBV5-4 | NA | TGTGCCAGCAGCTGGGTGGCAGGGCTGAACACTGAAGCTTTCTTT | CASSWVAGLNTEAFF
15 | TRBJ2-3 | NA | TRBV7-3 | TRBD1 | TGTGCCAGCAGCGGGACAGGGGTTTCCACAGATACGCAGTATTTT | CASSGTGVSTDTQYF
11 | TRBJ2-1 | NA | TRBV28 | NA | TGTGCCAGCAGTTCCCTAGCGGAGCAGTTCTTC | CASSSLAEQFF
12 | TRBJ2-1 | NA | TRBV15 | NA | TGTGCCACCAGCAGAGGCTACAATGAGCAGTTCTTC | CATSRGYNEQFF
12 | TRBJ1-5 | NA | TRBV7-8 | NA | TGTGCCAGCAGCTTGAGTTTCCAGCCCCAGCATTTT | CASSLSFQPQHF
13 | TRBJ2-7 | NA | TRBV28 | TRBD1 | TGTGCCAGTCAAAAAGGGGGCGCGTACGAGCAGTACTTC | CASQKGGAYEQYF
16 | TRBJ1-2 | NA | TRBV28 | NA | TGTGCCAGCATGGTGGGGGGGGCGAAGGATATCTATGGCTACACCTTC | CASMVGGAKDIYGYTF
16 | TRBJ2-1 | NA | TRBV14 | TRBD2 | TGTGCCAGCAGCCAAGATGGACTAGCGGGACTTTCTAAGCAGTTCTTC | CASSQDGLAGLSKQFF
15 | TRBJ2-2 | NA | TRBV28 | TRBD1 | TGTGCCAGCAGTTTAGGGGACAGGGCCACCGGGGAGCTGTTTTTT | CASSLGDRATGELFF
13 | TRBJ1-4 | NA | TRBV29-1 | NA | TGCAGCGTTGACTCTCGGGGCGATGAAAAACTGTTTTTT | CSVDSRGDEKLFF
15 | TRBJ2-6 | NA | TRBV5-1 | NA | TGCGCCAGCAGTTCTCGAGGGTCTGGGGCCAACGTCCTGACTTTC | CASSSRGSGANVLTF
15 | TRBJ1-2 | NA | TRBV19 | NA | TGTGCCAGTAGTCGTGGACAGCAGACTCCCTATGGCTACACCTTC | CASSRGQQTPYGYTF
14 | TRBJ2-7 | NA | TRBV2 | NA | TGTGCCAGCACCGAGACAGCGACGGCCTACGAGCAGTACTTC | CASTETATAYEQYF
16 | TRBJ2-7 | NA | TRBV5-1 | TRBD2 | TGCGCCAGCAGCGGAGGACCGGGACTAGCCACCCACGAGCAGTACTTC | CASSGGPGLATHEQYF
15 | TRBJ1-3 | NA | TRBV19 | NA | TGTGCCAGTAGTTTCGCGGAGAGCTCTGGAAACACCATATATTTT | CASSFAESSGNTIYF
13 | TRBJ1-5 | NA | TRBV10-3 | NA | TGTGCCATCAGTGAAACAGAACGTCGGCCCCAGCATTTT | CAISETERRPQHF
13 | TRBJ2-5 | once | TRBV27 | NA | TGTGCCAGCAGAAAGACCACAGGGGAGACCCAGTACTTC | CASRKTTGETQYF
13 | TRBJ2-1 | NA | TRBV6-1 | NA | TGTGCCAGCAGGAGGGGGGACTCCGGTGAGCAGTTCTTC | CASRRGDSGEQFF
12 | TRBJ1-1 | NA | TRBV6-1 | NA | TGTGCCAGCACCAGGGGCCGCTCTGAAGCTTTCTTT | CASTRGRSEAFF
11 | TRBJ2-1 | NA | TRBV11-2 | NA | TGTGCCAGCAGACAGAACAATGAGCAGTTCTTC | CASRQNNEQFF
16 | TRBJ1-3 | NA | TRBV5-4 | NA | TGTGCCAGCAGCCCCGGAGGGGGGATCTCTGGAAACACCATATATTTT | CASSPGGGISGNTIYF
11 | TRBJ2-1 | NA | TRBV20-1 | NA | TGCAGTGCTAGTGACTTTAATGAGCAGTTCTTC | CSASDFNEQFF
15 | TRBJ1-1 | once | TRBV28 | NA | TGTGCCAGCAGTCAACTGACGGTCATGAACACTGAAGCTTTCTTT | CASSQLTVMNTEAFF
18 | TRBJ2-1 | NA | TRBV4-1 | NA | TGCGCCAGCAGCCAAGATAGACCCCTTTCCCCTACATACAATGAGCAGTTCTTC | CASSQDRPLSPTYNEQFF
17 | TRBJ2-1 | NA | TRBV9 | TRBD2 | TGTGCCAGCAGCGCACAAAGCGGGATGCTGTCCTACAATGAGCAGTTCTTC | CASSAQSGMLSYNEQFF
13 | TRBJ1-5 | few | TRBV4-1 | NA | TGCGCCAGCAGCCAGGTGGGGGATCAGCCCCAGCATTTT | CASSQVGDQPQHF
16 | TRBJ1-2 | few | TRBV7-9 | NA | TGTGCCAGCAGCCTCCAGGTGGTTAGGGGCAGCGGAATATACACCTTC | CASSLQVVRGSGIYTF
15 | TRBJ2-1 | once | TRBV4-2 | NA | TGTGCCAGCAGCCAAGGTGCAATCTCCTACAATGAGCAGTTCTTC | CASSQGAISYNEQFF
13 | TRBJ2-7 | NA | TRBV5-6 | NA | TGTGCCAGCAGCCCGGGCTTATCCTACGAGCAGTACTTC | CASSPGLSYEQYF
13 | TRBJ2-2 | NA | TRBV6-6 | NA | TGTGCCAGCAGTTCAACAGGGTTGGTGGAGCTGTTTTTT | CASSSTGLVELFF
12 | TRBJ2-7 | NA | TRBV5-1 | NA | TGCGCCAGCAGCTTGCCCAGCTACGAGCAGTACTTC | CASSLPSYEQYF
17 | TRBJ1-2 | NA | TRBV4-1 | NA | TGCGCCAGCAGCCAACTTGAGGGGATCAAGAAGGACTATGGCTACACCTTC | CASSQLEGIKKDYGYTF
16 | TRBJ2-1 | NA | TRBV5-6 | TRBD2 | TGTGCCAGCAGCATGACTAGCGGGAGATCCTACAATGAGCAGTTCTTC | CASSMTSGRSYNEQFF
13 | TRBJ1-1 | NA | TRBV4-1 | NA | TGCGCCAGCGGGACGGGGGGAAGCACTGAAGCTTTCTTT | CASGTGGSTEAFF
14 | TRBJ1-4 | NA | TRBV28 | TRBD1 | TGTGCCAGCAGTTCGGGACAGGGAGGAGAAAAACTGTTTTTT | CASSSGQGGEKLFF
17 | TRBJ2-1 | NA | TRBV11-2 | NA | TGTGCCAGCACCCAAGGGGCAGGGCATGAAACCTACAATGAGCAGTTCTTC | CASTQGAGHETYNEQFF
16 | TRBJ2-1 | NA | TRBV11-2 | TRBD2 | TGTGCCAGCAGCAAGGGCCTAGCGGGAGGGCTCAATGAGCAGTTCTTC | CASSKGLAGGLNEQFF